The 10 T cell receptor beta chains in this list originate from one sample, sequenced in a study of Ad26.COV2.S vaccination and SARS-CoV-2 variants. Some clones are missing from TCRdb's copy, which holds only in-frame ones; the method was immunoSEQ multiplex PCR. This table holds roughly 400,000 clones, about 90% found once. Specified treatment: approximately 18 received Ad26.COV2.S at low or high dose, single or two shots; about 5 received placebo; per-sample allocation not given. All samples were drawn on day 63, counting from the first vaccine or placebo injection. Specimen: peripheral blood, collected in a trial of Ad26.COV2.S vaccine versus placebo. Source of these receptors: a person between 18 and 60 years old who received the Ad26.COV2.S COVID-19 vaccine or a placebo.

The chain links TRBV6-2 or TRBV6-3 to TRBJ2-3; 15 bases line up with TRBD2. Per germline, CDR1 MNHEY and CDR2 SVGEGT. The CDR3 contains 18 residues. V gave up 6 bases and J gave up 2 bases; unmatched junction bases: 9. CDR3 coding DNA: TGTGCCAGCAGCGGGGGACTAGCGGGGGGATTCATCACAGATACGCAGTATTTT. Translated, it gives CASSGGLAGGFITDTQYF.

The gene calls are TRBV7-2 and TRBJ2-7; TRBD2 matches 7 bases. The CDR3 runs 15 residues. Per the germline V gene, CDR1 is SGHTA and CDR2 is FQGNSA. Germline trimming cut 1 base from V and 2 bases from J; bases unmatched to any gene: 5. The DNA of the CDR3 is TGTGCCAGCAGCTTAGGGCGGGGGTTTACCTACGAGCAGTACTTC. This translates into CASSLGRGFTYEQYF.

This clone was observed a handful of times. The chain has TRBV12-2 and TRBJ1-2; the tabulated D call, TRBD1, remains unverified against the DNA. TRBV12-2 is termed a pseudogene. The length of the CDR3 is 15 residues. The CDR3 bases are TGTGCAAGTCGCTTAGTGGCAGGGCGCATCTATGGCTACACCTTC. This sequence encodes CASRLVAGRIYGYTF.

CDR3 sequence reads: CASSSFPGQGAWGYTF. The CDR3 nucleotides read TGTGCCAGCAGTTCCTTCCCGGGACAGGGGGCTTGGGGCTACACCTTC. The chain recombines TRBV27 with TRBJ1-2, with 12 bases aligning to TRBD1. Unmatched junction bases numbered 11, after V lost 4 bases and J lost 8 bases. CDR1 MNHEY and CDR2 SMNVEV come from the germline V gene (reference sequence). The CDR3 runs to 16 residues.

V gene TRBV4-3 combines with J gene TRBJ2-1; TRBD2 aligns across 13 bases. With 4 bases clipped from V and 9 bases from J, the junction kept 6 bases outside the gene matches. Germline values: CDR1 LGHNA, CDR2 YSLEER. CDR3 length: 15 amino acids. CDR3 DNA sequence: TGCGCCAGCAGCCCAAGACTAGCGGGGGGCATTGAGCAGTTCTTC. It translates to CASSPRLAGGIEQFF.

This chain joins TRBV28 and TRBJ2-4, with D maybe TRBD1 (5 bases). Germline assignment: CDR1 MDHEN and CDR2 SYDVKM. Trimming left V 6 bases short and J 6 bases short, with 18 bases between. The CDR3 spans 15 residues. The CDR3 loop is CASSPRPHGANIQYF. CDR3 sequence (DNA): TGTGCCAGCAGCCCCCGGCCCCATGGGGCAAACATTCAGTACTTC.

Worth noting for this clone: Other DNA sequences within the sample encode an identical CDR3. This chain links TRBV7-2 with TRBJ2-2; D remains unclear. V lost 0 bases and J 9 bases, leaving 8 bases between the germline ends. Per the germline V gene, CDR1 is SGHTA and CDR2 is FQGNSA. The CDR3 has 13 residues. The DNA for the CDR3 is TGTGCCAGCAGCTTAGCCGGCGCGAGGGAGCTGTTTTTT. Protein product: CASSLAGARELFF.

The rearrangement uses TRBV5-4 and TRBJ2-1, with 9 bases fitting TRBD1. The CDR3 length is 15 residues. The germline V gene encodes CDR1 SGHNT and CDR2 YYREEE (reference sequence). The V segment lost 4 bases and the J segment 5 bases; nucleotides outside the gene matches: 7. In nucleotides, the CDR3 is TGTGCCAGCAGCGAACCGGGACAGGGCAACAATGAGCAGTTCTTC. Translating gives CASSEPGQGNNEQFF.

This clone came up a few times. The J gene is TRBJ1-4, the V gene TRBV27; D gene uncertain. Between the trimmed V and J ends, which lost 5 bases and 4 bases, there was a span of 8 bases. This CDR3 region has 13 residues. In germline, CDR1 is MNHEY, CDR2 SMNVEV (reference sequence). The CDR3 spells CASSPWHNEKLFF. In DNA form, the CDR3 reads TGTGCCAGCAGTCCCTGGCATAATGAAAAACTGTTTTTT.

The V call is TRBV30, the J call TRBJ1-4, with unresolved D. Trimming pared 0 bases from V and 5 bases from J, leaving 7 bases between. The germline CDR1 and CDR2 sequences are GTSNPN and SVGIG (reference sequence). The CDR3 runs to 13 residues. CDR3 bases: TGTGCCTGGAGTGTACGGCAAAATGAAAAACTGTTTTTT. Translated: CAWSVRQNEKLFF.